This T cell receptor (beta chain) was identified in a study of cytomegalovirus exposure and HLA in healthy donors. Study-wide results and limits: The investigators catalogued 150 to 200 TCR beta chains as cytomegalovirus-associated.

This clone appeared a single time. What it binds is unknown. The primer mix had 60 Vbeta and 13 Jbeta primers. Assay used: immunoSEQ multiplex PCR; TCRdb lists only in-frame clones, some missing. The sample has 120,000 or so clones, 81% seen once. The TCR comes from a man aged 18 to 29 in good health and CMV-seropositive. What was sequenced was PBMCs.

The chain's CDR3 is CASRIGGNTEAFF. The DNA for the CDR3 is TGCGCCAGCCGAATCGGGGGGAACACTGAAGCTTTCTTT. The chain links TRBV5-1 to TRBJ1-1; possible D gene TRBD1, 5 bases. Trimming pared 7 bases from V and 1 base from J, leaving 11 bases between. CDR1 and CDR2 from the germline V gene are SGHRS and YFSETQ. The CDR3 covers 13 residues.